This T cell receptor (beta chain) is drawn from a study of identifying expanded T cells in peripheral blood. Trimming left V 3 bases short and J 13 bases short, with 6 bases between. The CDR3 contains 10 residues. Germline CDR1 and CDR2: MNHNS and SASEGT. Profiling relied on immunoSEQ multiplex PCR, and the TCRdb table lists in-frame clones only, not all of them. Of about 89,000 clones listed, 86% are singletons. Collection occurred without any documented infections or immune events in donors. What was sequenced was blood. The chain has TRBV6-1 and TRBJ1-4; D remains ambiguous. The source is a person aged 18-69 years in good health. CDR3 nucleotide sequence: TGTGCCAGCAGTGATGAGGGACTGTTTTTT. Encoded protein: CASSDEGLFF.